Listed here are 10 T cell receptor beta chains from one sample, sequenced in a study of shared clonotypes between healthy human individuals. Clones were read by immunoSEQ multiplex PCR, and TCRdb kept only the in-frame ones, dropping some. Of 1,400,000 or so clones listed, 98% to 99% are singletons. The sequencing input was naive CD4+ T cells sorted from blood. This sample's subset: CD45RA+ positively selected. The source is a man aged 25 to 45 in good health.

The chain has TRBV5-1 and TRBJ2-5; 12 bases align to TRBD2. Germline lookup yields CDR1 SGHRS and CDR2 YFSETQ. Trimming at V came to 0 bases and at J to 5 bases, leaving 8 bases not matched to a gene. The CDR3 length is 17 residues. Written as DNA, the CDR3 is TGCGCCAGCAGCTTGGATCCTAGCGGGAGGGTGGTGGAGACCCAGTACTTC. As protein: CASSLDPSGRVVETQYF.

V usage is TRBV4-3 and J usage is TRBJ2-7; the match to TRBD1 covers 10 bases. Germline CDR1 LGHNA, CDR2 YSLEER. CDR3 length equals 17 residues. Trimming took 2 bases from V and 3 from J; bases not matched to a gene: 10. DNA of the CDR3: TGCGCCAGCAGCCAACTGAGACAGGGGGCTTTTGTCTACGAGCAGTACTTC. Its translation: CASSQLRQGAFVYEQYF.

The rearrangement links TRBV7-7 to TRBJ2-3, with 7 bases lining up with TRBD2. Germline CDR1 reads SSHAT; CDR2 reads FNYEAQ (reference sequence). This CDR3 has 15 residues. Trimming at V came to 5 bases and at J to 5 bases, leaving 10 bases not matched to a gene. CDR3 nucleotide sequence: TGTGCCAGCAGCCCTGTTCCGCGGGAGAAAGATACGCAGTATTTT. Translation gives CASSPVPREKDTQYF.

The chain has TRBV5-1 and TRBJ2-7; D gene ambiguous. The CDR3 spans 15 residues. Trimming pared 0 bases from V and 5 bases from J, leaving 15 bases between. Per the germline V gene, CDR1 is SGHRS and CDR2 is YFSETQ. CDR3 DNA: TGCGCCAGCAGCTTGGGATTGGGTTTCGGTGACGAGCAGTACTTC. This gives the protein CASSLGLGFGDEQYF. Filled out from reference TRBV5-1 and TRBJ2-7, the complete variable domain reads KAGVTQTPRYLIKTRGQQVTLSCSPISGHRSVSWYQQTPGQGLQFLFEYFSETQRNKGNFPGRFSGRQFSNSRSEMNVSTLELGDSALYLCASSLGLGFGDEQYFGPGTRLTVT.

This rearrangement joins TRBV28 to TRBJ2-7, with 9 nucleotides matching TRBD2. The trim removed 3 bases at V and 11 bases at J, leaving 11 bases unmatched. The germline gives CDR1 MDHEN, CDR2 SYDVKM. This CDR3 is built from 14 residues. This CDR3 is CASSLDLAGASEYF. CDR3 in DNA: TGTGCCAGCAGTTTGGATTTAGCGGGGGCTTCAGAGTACTTC.

V is TRBV12-5 and J is TRBJ1-1, with 11 bases that match TRBD1. CDR3 length equals 16 residues. V trimming: 1 base; J trimming: 7 bases; junction bases outside the gene matches: 8. Germline lookup yields CDR1 LGHNT and CDR2 FRNRAP. CDR3 nucleotides: TGTGCTAGTGGTTTGGCCGCGGACAGGGGGCAAAGTGAAGCTTTCTTT. This translates into CASGLAADRGQSEAFF.

The rearrangement links TRBV6-1 to TRBJ1-5; TRBD1 agrees at 7 bases. The CDR3 is 17 residues long. Trimming at V came to 3 bases and at J to 2 bases, leaving 10 bases not matched to a gene. Germline values: CDR1 MNHNS, CDR2 SASEGT. Here the CDR3 reads CASSERQTGSGNQPQHF. As DNA, the CDR3 is TGTGCCAGCAGTGAGAGACAGACAGGGTCCGGCAATCAGCCCCAGCATTTT.

The chain is built from TRBV7-2 and TRBJ2-1; tentatively, D is TRBD1 (6 bases). CDR3 size: 15 residues. V shed 5 bases and J shed 8 bases, with 19 bases lying between them. The germline CDR1 and CDR2 sequences are SGHTA and FQGNSA. CDR3 DNA sequence: TGTGCCAGCAGCCGCAGTGGACAGCTTAGGGATGAGCAGTTCTTC. Its protein product is CASSRSGQLRDEQFF.

This clone was detected only once. The chain combines TRBV18 with TRBJ1-2; D is unclear. Trimming removed 2 bases from V and 7 bases from J, with 17 bases in between. The CDR3 runs 15 residues. CDR1 is KGHSH, CDR2 LQKENI, per germline. CDR3 sequence reads: CASSPSIEGISGYTF. The CDR3 nucleotides read TGTGCCAGCTCACCATCAATCGAGGGAATCTCTGGCTACACCTTC.

This chain uses TRBV29-1 with TRBJ2-7; TRBD1 might be the D (6 bases). The germline V and J ends were trimmed by 4 bases and 0 bases, with 13 bases remaining between them. Per germline, CDR1 SQVTM and CDR2 ANQGSEA. CDR3 length: 14 residues. The CDR3 loop reads CSVVWQGSSYEQYF. CDR3 nucleotide sequence: TGCAGCGTTGTGTGGCAGGGGAGCTCCTACGAGCAGTACTTC.